The source of this TCR beta chain is a study of blood T cell repertoires in COVID-19. Here immunoSEQ multiplex PCR was the method, and the copy in TCRdb shows in-frame clones only, minus some. This sample has over 200,000 clones, with about nine tenths found just once. This TCR came from a human donor in a cohort exposed to, infected with or recovered from COVID-19 (not recorded which). The donor label of this sample is uncertain. Sequenced: PBMCs or T cells enriched from blood (not recorded which).

Here the CDR3 reads CAARGDGQPQHF. The CDR3 DNA sequence: TGTGCCGCCAGGGGGGACGGGCAGCCCCAGCATTTT. The V and J genes are TRBV10-3 and TRBJ1-5; 7 positions agree with TRBD1. The trim removed 11 bases at V and 7 bases at J, leaving 8 bases unmatched. This CDR3 contains 12 residues. Per the germline V gene, CDR1 is ENHRY and CDR2 is SYGVKD.